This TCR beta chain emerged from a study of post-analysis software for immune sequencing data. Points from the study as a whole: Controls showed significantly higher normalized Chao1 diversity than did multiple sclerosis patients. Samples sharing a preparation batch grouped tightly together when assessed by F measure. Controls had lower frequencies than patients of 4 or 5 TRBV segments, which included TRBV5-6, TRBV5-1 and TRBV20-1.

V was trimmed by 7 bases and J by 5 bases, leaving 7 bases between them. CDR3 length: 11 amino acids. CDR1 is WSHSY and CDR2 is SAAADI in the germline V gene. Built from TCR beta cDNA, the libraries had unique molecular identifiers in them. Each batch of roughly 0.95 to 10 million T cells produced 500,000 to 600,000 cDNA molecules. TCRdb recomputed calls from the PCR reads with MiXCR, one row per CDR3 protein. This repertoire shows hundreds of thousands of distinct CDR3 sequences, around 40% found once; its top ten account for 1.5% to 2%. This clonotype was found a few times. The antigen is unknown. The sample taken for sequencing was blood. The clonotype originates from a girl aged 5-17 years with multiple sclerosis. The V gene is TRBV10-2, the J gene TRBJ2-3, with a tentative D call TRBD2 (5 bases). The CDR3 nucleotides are TGCGCCAGCACCGCGGGAGATACGCAGTATTTT. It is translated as CASTAGDTQYF.